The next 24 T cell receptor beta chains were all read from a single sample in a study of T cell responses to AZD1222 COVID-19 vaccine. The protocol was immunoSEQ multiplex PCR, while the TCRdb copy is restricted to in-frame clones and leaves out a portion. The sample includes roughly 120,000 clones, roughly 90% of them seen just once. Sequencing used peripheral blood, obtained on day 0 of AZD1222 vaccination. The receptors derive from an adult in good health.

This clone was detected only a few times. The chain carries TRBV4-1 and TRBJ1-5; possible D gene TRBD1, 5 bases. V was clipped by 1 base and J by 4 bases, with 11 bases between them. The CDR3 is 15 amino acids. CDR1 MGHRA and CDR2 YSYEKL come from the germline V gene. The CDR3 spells CASSQGDGDNQPQHF. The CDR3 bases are TGCGCCAGCAGCCAAGGGGACGGAGATAATCAGCCCCAGCATTTT.

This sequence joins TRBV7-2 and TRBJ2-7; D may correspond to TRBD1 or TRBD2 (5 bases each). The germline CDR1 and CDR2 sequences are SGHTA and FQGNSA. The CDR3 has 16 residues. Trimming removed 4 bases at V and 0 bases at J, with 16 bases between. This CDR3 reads CASSSRGRGGSYEQYF. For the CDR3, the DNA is TGTGCCAGCAGCTCCCGGGGTAGGGGCGGCTCCTACGAGCAGTACTTC.

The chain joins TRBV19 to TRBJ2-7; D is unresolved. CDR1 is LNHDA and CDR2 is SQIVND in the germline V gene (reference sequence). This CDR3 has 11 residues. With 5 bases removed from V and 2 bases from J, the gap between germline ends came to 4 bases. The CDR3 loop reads CASSGPYEQYF. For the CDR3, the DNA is TGTGCCAGTAGTGGACCCTACGAGCAGTACTTC.

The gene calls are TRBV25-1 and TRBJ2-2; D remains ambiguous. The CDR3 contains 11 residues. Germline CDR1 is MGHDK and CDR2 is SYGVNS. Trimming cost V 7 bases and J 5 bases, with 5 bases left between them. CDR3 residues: CASKSTGELFF. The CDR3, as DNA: TGTGCCAGCAAAAGTACCGGGGAGCTGTTTTTT.

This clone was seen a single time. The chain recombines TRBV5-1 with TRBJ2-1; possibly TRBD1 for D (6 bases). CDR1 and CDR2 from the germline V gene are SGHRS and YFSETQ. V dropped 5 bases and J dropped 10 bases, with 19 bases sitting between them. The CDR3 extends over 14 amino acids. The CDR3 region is CASRGALGAIEQFF. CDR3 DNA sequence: TGCGCCAGCAGGGGGGCGTTAGGGGCAATAGAGCAGTTCTTC.

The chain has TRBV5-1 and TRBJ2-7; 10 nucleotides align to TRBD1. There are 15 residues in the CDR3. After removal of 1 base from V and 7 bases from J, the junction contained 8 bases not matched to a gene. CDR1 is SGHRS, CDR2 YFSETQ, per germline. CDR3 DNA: TGCGCCAGCAGCTTGACGGGACAGGGGTTGGGGGAGCAGTACTTC. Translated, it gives CASSLTGQGLGEQYF.

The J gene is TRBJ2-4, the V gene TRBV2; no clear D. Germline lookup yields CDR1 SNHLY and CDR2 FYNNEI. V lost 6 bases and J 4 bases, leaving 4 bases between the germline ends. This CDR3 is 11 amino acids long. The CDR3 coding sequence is TGTGCCAGCAGCCCAAAAAACATTCAGTACTTC. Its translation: CASSPKNIQYF.

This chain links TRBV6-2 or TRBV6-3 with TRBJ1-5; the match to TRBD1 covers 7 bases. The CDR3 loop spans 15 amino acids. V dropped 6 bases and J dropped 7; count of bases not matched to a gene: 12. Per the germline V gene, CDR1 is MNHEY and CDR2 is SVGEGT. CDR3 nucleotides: TGTGCCAGCAGCCCAATTGACAGGGAAGGACAGCCCCAGCATTTT. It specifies CASSPIDREGQPQHF.

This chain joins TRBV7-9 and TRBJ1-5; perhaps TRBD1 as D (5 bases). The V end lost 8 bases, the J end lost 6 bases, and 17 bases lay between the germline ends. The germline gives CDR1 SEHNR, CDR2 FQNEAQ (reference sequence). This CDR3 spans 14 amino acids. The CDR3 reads CASSGNSERQPQHF. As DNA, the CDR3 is TGTGCCAGCTCAGGGAACTCTGAGCGTCAGCCCCAGCATTTT. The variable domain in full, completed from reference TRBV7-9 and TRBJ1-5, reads DTGVSQNPRHKITKRGQNVTFRCDPISEHNRLYWYRQTLGQGPEFLTYFQNEAQLEKSRLLSDRFSAERPKGSFSTLEIQRTEQGDSAMYLCASSGNSERQPQHFGDGTRLSIL.

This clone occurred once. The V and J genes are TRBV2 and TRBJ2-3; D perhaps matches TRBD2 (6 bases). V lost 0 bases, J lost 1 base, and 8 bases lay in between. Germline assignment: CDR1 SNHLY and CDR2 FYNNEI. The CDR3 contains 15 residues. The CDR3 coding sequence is TGTGCCAGCAGTGAAGCAGGCGGGGGCACAGATACGCAGTATTTT. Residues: CASSEAGGGTDTQYF. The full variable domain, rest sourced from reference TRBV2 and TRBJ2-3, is EPEVTQTPSHQVTQMGQEVILRCVPISNHLYFYWYRQILGQKVEFLVSFYNNEISEKSEIFDDQFSVERPDGSNFTLKIRSTKLEDSAMYFCASSEAGGGTDTQYFGPGTRLTVL.

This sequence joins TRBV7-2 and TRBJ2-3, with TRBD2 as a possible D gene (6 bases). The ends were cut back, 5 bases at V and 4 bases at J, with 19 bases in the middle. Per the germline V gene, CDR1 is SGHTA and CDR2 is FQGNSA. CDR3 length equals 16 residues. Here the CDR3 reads CASSRLATGGSDTQYF. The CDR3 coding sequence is TGTGCCAGCAGCCGTCTAGCGACCGGGGGTTCAGATACGCAGTATTTT.

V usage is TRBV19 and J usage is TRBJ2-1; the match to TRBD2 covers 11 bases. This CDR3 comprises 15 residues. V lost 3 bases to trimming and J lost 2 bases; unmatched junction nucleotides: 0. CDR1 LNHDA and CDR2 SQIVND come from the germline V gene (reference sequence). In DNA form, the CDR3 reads TGTGCCAGTAGTATGACTAGCGGGGCCTACAATGAGCAGTTCTTC. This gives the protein CASSMTSGAYNEQFF.

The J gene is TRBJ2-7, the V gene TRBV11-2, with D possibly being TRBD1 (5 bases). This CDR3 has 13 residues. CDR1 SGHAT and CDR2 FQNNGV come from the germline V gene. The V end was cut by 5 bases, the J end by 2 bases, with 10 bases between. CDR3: CASSRETAYEQYF. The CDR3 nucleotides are TGTGCCAGCAGCCGAGAGACAGCCTACGAGCAGTACTTC.

CDR3 nucleotide sequence: TGTGCCAGCAGTGAAGGGTGGTCCACAGATACGCAGTATTTT. Protein sequence: CASSEGWSTDTQYF. The V gene is TRBV6-1, the J gene TRBJ2-3; no clear D gene. V was pared by 1 base and J by 2 bases, with 7 bases between. This CDR3 has 14 residues. The germline V gene has CDR1 MNHNS and CDR2 SASEGT.

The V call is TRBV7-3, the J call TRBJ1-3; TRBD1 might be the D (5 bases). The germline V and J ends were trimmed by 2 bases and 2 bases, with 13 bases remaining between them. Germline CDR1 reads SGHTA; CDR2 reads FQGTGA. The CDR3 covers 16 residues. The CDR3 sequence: CASSLAPGTAGNTIYF. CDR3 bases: TGTGCCAGCAGCTTAGCGCCCGGGACCGCTGGAAACACCATATATTTT.

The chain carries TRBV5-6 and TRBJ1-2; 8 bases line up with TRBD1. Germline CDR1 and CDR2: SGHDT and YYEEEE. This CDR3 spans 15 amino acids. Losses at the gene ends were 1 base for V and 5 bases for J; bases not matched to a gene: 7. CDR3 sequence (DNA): TGTGCCAGCAGCTTGTCCGGGACAGGACGATATGGCTACACCTTC. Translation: CASSLSGTGRYGYTF.

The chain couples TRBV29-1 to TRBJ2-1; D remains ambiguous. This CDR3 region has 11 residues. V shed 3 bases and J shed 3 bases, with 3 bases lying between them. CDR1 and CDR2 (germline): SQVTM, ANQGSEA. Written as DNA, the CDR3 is TGCAGCGTTGATAACTACAATGAGCAGTTCTTC. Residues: CSVDNYNEQFF.

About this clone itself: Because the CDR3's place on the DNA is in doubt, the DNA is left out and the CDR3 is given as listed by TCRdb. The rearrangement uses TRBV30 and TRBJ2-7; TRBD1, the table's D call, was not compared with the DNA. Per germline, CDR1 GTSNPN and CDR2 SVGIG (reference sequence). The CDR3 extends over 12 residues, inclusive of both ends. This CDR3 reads CAWGTGNTVGYF.

The CDR3: CATSRTGELFF. The CDR3 DNA reads as TGTGCCACCAGTCGAACCGGGGAGCTGTTTTTT. The chain carries TRBV24-1 and TRBJ2-2, with no clear D. V was pared by 6 bases and J by 5 bases, with 3 bases between. CDR1 and CDR2 from the germline V gene are KGHDR and SFDVKD. The CDR3 extends over 11 amino acids.

Here the CDR3 DNA reads TGTGCCACCGAAACTAGCGGGGGGGCCTGGGATGAGCAGTTCTTC. It specifies CATETSGGAWDEQFF. This chain links TRBV25-1 with TRBJ2-1; 13 bases match TRBD2. The V and J ends lost 10 bases and 8 bases, in that order; junction bases with no gene match: 11. This CDR3 is 15 amino acids long. The germline gives CDR1 MGHDK, CDR2 SYGVNS. Looking up the rest from reference TRBV25-1 and TRBJ2-1 gives the full variable domain: EADIYQTPRYLVIGTGKKITLECSQTMGHDKMYWYQQDPGMELHLIHYSYGVNSTEKGDLSSESTVSRIRTEHFPLTLESARPSHTSQYLCATETSGGAWDEQFFGPGTRLTVL.

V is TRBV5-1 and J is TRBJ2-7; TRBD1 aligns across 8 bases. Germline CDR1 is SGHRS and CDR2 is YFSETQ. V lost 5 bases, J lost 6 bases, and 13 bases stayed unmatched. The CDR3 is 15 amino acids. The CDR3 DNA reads TGCGCCAGCAGTTGGAATACAGGGGGGTCGCCCGAGCAGTACTTC. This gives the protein CASSWNTGGSPEQYF. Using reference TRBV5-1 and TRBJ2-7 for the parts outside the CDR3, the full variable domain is KAGVTQTPRYLIKTRGQQVTLSCSPISGHRSVSWYQQTPGQGLQFLFEYFSETQRNKGNFPGRFSGRQFSNSRSEMNVSTLELGDSALYLCASSWNTGGSPEQYFGPGTRLTVT.

The CDR3 loop reads CASSLMGAHRIRITEAFF. The CDR3 bases are TGTGCCAGCAGCTTAATGGGGGCCCATAGGATCAGAATCACTGAAGCTTTCTTT. The chain has TRBV12-1 and TRBJ1-1; the table assigns TRBD1, which was not confirmed against the DNA. TRBV12-1 has pseudogene status. The CDR3 contains 18 residues.

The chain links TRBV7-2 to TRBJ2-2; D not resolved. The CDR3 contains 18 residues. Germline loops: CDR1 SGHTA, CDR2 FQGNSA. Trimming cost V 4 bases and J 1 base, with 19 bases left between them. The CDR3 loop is CASSSIREQAMNTGELFF. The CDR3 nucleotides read TGTGCCAGCAGCTCCATCCGTGAGCAGGCTATGAACACCGGGGAGCTGTTTTTT.

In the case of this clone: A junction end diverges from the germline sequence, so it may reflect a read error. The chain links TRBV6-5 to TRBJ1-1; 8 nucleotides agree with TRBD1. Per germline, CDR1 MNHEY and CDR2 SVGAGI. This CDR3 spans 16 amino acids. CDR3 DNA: TGTGCCAGCAGTTTCGACCACCGGGACAGGCAACGACTAAGCAATTTT. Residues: CASSFDHRDRQRLSNF.